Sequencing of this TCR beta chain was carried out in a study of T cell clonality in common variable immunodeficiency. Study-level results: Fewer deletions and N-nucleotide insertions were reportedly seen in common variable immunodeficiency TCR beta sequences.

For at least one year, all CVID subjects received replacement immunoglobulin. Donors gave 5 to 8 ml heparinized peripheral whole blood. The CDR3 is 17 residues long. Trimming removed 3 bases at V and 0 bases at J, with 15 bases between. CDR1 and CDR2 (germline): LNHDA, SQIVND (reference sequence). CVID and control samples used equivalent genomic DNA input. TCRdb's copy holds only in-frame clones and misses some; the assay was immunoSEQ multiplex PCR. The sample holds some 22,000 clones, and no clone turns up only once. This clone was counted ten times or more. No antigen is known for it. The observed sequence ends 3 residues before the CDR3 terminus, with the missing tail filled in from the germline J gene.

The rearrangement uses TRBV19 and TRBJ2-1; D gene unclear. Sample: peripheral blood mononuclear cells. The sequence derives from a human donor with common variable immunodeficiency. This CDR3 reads CASSIQLRASSYNEQFF. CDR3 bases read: TGTGCCAGTAGTATTCAACTCCGAGCAAGCTCCTACAATGAG.